The 28 T cell receptor beta chains given below trace back to one sample, sequenced in a study of blood T cell repertoires in COVID-19. The data were produced by immunoSEQ multiplex PCR, yet TCRdb's version contains in-frame clones alone and is incomplete. The repertoire holds roughly 360,000 clones, with 70% to 90% as singletons. The sample consisted of PBMCs or T cells enriched from blood (not recorded which). The receptor source for this set is a man aged 25-45 years who had recovered from COVID-19.

CDR3 amino acids: CASRTGGSEKLFF. CDR3 DNA sequence: TGTGCCAGCCGGACAGGGGGAAGTGAAAAACTGTTTTTT. The rearrangement uses TRBV28 and TRBJ1-4, with 10 bases that match TRBD1. The ends lost 8 bases at V and 7 bases at J; junction bases unmatched: 4. The germline V gene encodes CDR1 MDHEN and CDR2 SYDVKM. The CDR3 length is 13 residues.

This chain joins TRBV19 and TRBJ2-6; TRBD1 agrees at 8 bases. V shed 7 bases and J 0 bases; nucleotides not matched to a gene: 17. The CDR3 is 20 residues long. Germline CDR1 LNHDA, CDR2 SQIVND (reference sequence). The CDR3 region has the DNA TGTGCCAGTACCCCCGGGTGGGGGGACAGGTCCCCCTCTGGGGCCAACGTCCTGACTTTC. Protein: CASTPGWGDRSPSGANVLTF.

This sequence joins TRBV19 and TRBJ2-7; D perhaps matches TRBD1 (6 bases). CDR1 and CDR2 (germline): LNHDA, SQIVND (reference sequence). V was cut by 6 bases and J by 4 bases, with 19 bases left in between. This CDR3 is built from 15 residues. The CDR3 sequence: CASSNTGTFPYEQYF. In nucleotides, the CDR3 is TGTGCCAGTAGCAATACCGGGACATTTCCTTACGAGCAGTACTTC.

This chain uses TRBV10-3 with TRBJ1-1, with 8 positions matching TRBD1. CDR1 is ENHRY, CDR2 SYGVKD, per germline. V was pared by 6 bases and J by 0 bases, with 3 bases of the junction left unmatched. CDR3 size: 14 residues. For the CDR3, the DNA is TGTGCCATCAGCAACAGGGGGATGAACACTGAAGCTTTCTTT. Encoded protein: CAISNRGMNTEAFF.

The genes are TRBV5-5 and TRBJ2-3, with 9 nucleotides matching TRBD2. V lost 1 base, J lost 2 bases, and 14 bases stayed unmatched. From germline, CDR1 is SGHKS and CDR2 YYEKEE (reference sequence). The CDR3 totals 19 residues. This chain's CDR3 is CASSLTPPSGTSFTDTQYF. The CDR3 region has the DNA TGTGCCAGCAGCTTGACCCCCCCCTCCGGGACTAGCTTCACAGATACGCAGTATTTT.

The rearrangement links TRBV5-1 to TRBJ1-5; D ambiguous. CDR3 length equals 15 residues. The V gene's germline CDR1 is SGHRS and CDR2 YFSETQ. The V gene lost 3 bases and the J gene lost 0 bases, with 10 bases spanning the gap. CDR3 sequence: CASSYSGNSNQPQHF. DNA for the CDR3: TGCGCCAGCAGCTACTCGGGAAATAGCAATCAGCCCCAGCATTTT.

The chain carries TRBV5-6 and TRBJ2-7, with 10 bases fitting TRBD1. This CDR3 spans 13 amino acids. Trimming removed 3 bases from V and 3 bases from J; junction bases left unmatched: 0. CDR1 SGHDT and CDR2 YYEEEE come from the germline V gene. The DNA for the CDR3 is TGTGCCAGCAGCTGGACAGGGGGCTACGAGCAGTACTTC. As protein: CASSWTGGYEQYF.

The rearrangement links TRBV5-6 to TRBJ1-6; TRBD1 aligns across 11 bases. The CDR3 runs to 16 residues. With 2 bases clipped from V and 10 bases from J, the junction kept 8 bases outside the gene matches. From germline, CDR1 is SGHDT and CDR2 YYEEEE. In DNA form, the CDR3 reads TGTGCCAGCAGCTTCCCAGGGACAGGGGGGAGCTCACCCCTCCACTTT. This gives the protein CASSFPGTGGSSPLHF.

The V and J genes are TRBV6-2 or TRBV6-3 and TRBJ2-7; no firm D call. This CDR3 is built from 13 residues. Germline V gene data show CDR1 as MNHEY and CDR2 as SVGEGT. V dropped 5 bases and J dropped 3 bases, with 11 bases sitting between them. Here the CDR3 reads CASSHERFYEQYF. The CDR3 DNA sequence: TGTGCCAGCAGTCACGAGCGATTCTACGAGCAGTACTTC.

The chain links TRBV7-2 to TRBJ1-5; 10 nucleotides align to TRBD1. Germline lookup yields CDR1 SGHTA and CDR2 FQGNSA. This CDR3 is built from 14 residues. The junction had 5 bases not matched to a gene; V was cut back by 5 bases and J by 7 bases. The DNA for the CDR3 is TGTGCCAGCAGCCCAGGACAGGGGGGCCAGCCCCAGCATTTT. Its protein product is CASSPGQGGQPQHF.

The chain carries TRBV6-5 and TRBJ1-1; D gene uncertain. In germline, CDR1 is MNHEY, CDR2 SVGAGI. The CDR3 runs to 15 residues. V was pared by 7 bases and J by 4 bases, with 19 bases between. The CDR3 DNA follows: TGTGCCAGCACAAGCGGACCCACAACGGGCACTGAAGCTTTCTTT. It encodes CASTSGPTTGTEAFF.

The J gene is TRBJ2-1, the V gene TRBV5-1, with D possibly TRBD1 on 6 matching bases. Germline CDR1 and CDR2: SGHRS and YFSETQ. This CDR3 has 14 residues. CDR3 loop: CASYGGSLVNEQFF. In DNA form, the CDR3 reads TGCGCATCTTATGGGGGCTCTCTAGTCAATGAGCAGTTCTTC.

This clone has more than one count but fewer than ten. The rearrangement joins TRBV30 to TRBJ1-6; no definite D call. The CDR3 covers 13 residues. Trimming stripped 1 base from V and 5 bases from J, with 6 bases between. Germline-derived CDR1 and CDR2 are GTSNPN and SVGIG (reference sequence). The CDR3 region has the DNA TGTGCCTGGAGTGGACAAAATAATTCACCCCTCCACTTT. It is translated as CAWSGQNNSPLHF.

The chain combines TRBV6-5 with TRBJ1-5; D unresolved. V shed 6 bases and J shed 3 bases, with 12 bases lying between them. This CDR3 is 14 amino acids long. CDR1 is MNHEY and CDR2 is SVGAGI in the germline V gene. The CDR3 sequence is CASRLRENNQPQHF. DNA of the CDR3: TGTGCCAGCAGACTGAGGGAAAACAATCAGCCCCAGCATTTT.

The chain recombines TRBV2 with TRBJ1-1; no reliable D call. The CDR3 is made up of 15 amino acids. CDR1 SNHLY and CDR2 FYNNEI come from the germline V gene. V lost 2 bases and J lost 11, with 21 bases in between. DNA of the CDR3: TGTGCCAGCAGTGAAATGGGCGGGGTGATGGTAGAGGCTTTCTTT. The encoded protein is CASSEMGGVMVEAFF.

The rearrangement joins TRBV4-2 to TRBJ1-4; D unclear. The V end lost 0 bases, the J end lost 2 bases, and 7 bases lay between the germline ends. Germline CDR1 LGHNA, CDR2 YNFKEQ. The CDR3 runs 15 residues. DNA of the CDR3: TGTGCCAGCAGCCAAGATCTACAGACTAATGAAAAACTGTTTTTT. Its translation is CASSQDLQTNEKLFF.

With respect to this clone: A much larger clonotype is one base distant, so this may be a read error. The V call is TRBV25-1, the J call TRBJ1-1, with D maybe TRBD1 (6 bases). CDR3 length: 13 amino acids. Trimming took off 6 bases at V and 1 base at J, with 9 bases between the two ends. In germline, CDR1 is MGHDK, CDR2 SYGVNS. The CDR3 is CASRETGNTEAFF. As DNA, the CDR3 is TGTGCCAGCAGGGAGACAGGGAACACTGAAGCTTTCTTT.

The gene calls are TRBV15 and TRBJ2-1; D is perhaps TRBD2 (6 bases). The germline CDR1 and CDR2 sequences are LNHNV and YYDKDF (reference sequence). CDR3 size: 11 residues. V lost 8 bases, J lost 9 bases, and 11 bases lay in between. In nucleotides, the CDR3 is TGTGCCACCGGCGGGATGGCTGAGCAGTTCTTC. Translated, it gives CATGGMAEQFF.

The rearrangement uses TRBV5-4 and TRBJ2-4; the match to TRBD1 covers 10 bases. In germline, CDR1 is SGHNT, CDR2 YYREEE (reference sequence). This CDR3 spans 14 amino acids. The ends lost 0 bases at V and 10 bases at J; junction bases unmatched: 4. CDR3: CASSLEGQGRIQYF. The CDR3 DNA sequence: TGTGCCAGCAGCTTGGAGGGACAGGGGAGAATTCAGTACTTC.

This chain links TRBV6-5 with TRBJ2-1; 8 bases line up with TRBD1. With V trimmed by 6 bases and J by 3 bases, 4 bases remained unmatched. From germline, CDR1 is MNHEY and CDR2 SVGAGI. This CDR3 has 14 residues. The CDR3 region has the DNA TGTGCCAGCAGATCAGGGGGCATCTACAATGAGCAGTTCTTC. Its protein is CASRSGGIYNEQFF.

The chain recombines TRBV18 with TRBJ2-4, with D possibly being TRBD1 (5 bases). From germline, CDR1 is KGHSH and CDR2 LQKENI. Trimming took off 1 base at V and 1 base at J, with 11 bases between the two ends. This CDR3 is built from 16 residues. The CDR3 DNA reads TGTGCCAGCTCACCACAGGCGCCAGGGGCCAAAAACATTCAGTACTTC. It yields the protein CASSPQAPGAKNIQYF.

The J gene is TRBJ1-5, the V gene TRBV5-8; D is possibly TRBD1 (6 bases). Trimming removed 1 base at V and 0 bases at J, with 8 bases between. This CDR3 spans 15 amino acids. Germline values: CDR1 SGHTS, CDR2 YDEGEE. CDR3 nucleotide sequence: TGTGCCAGCAGCTTGACGACAGGTAGCAATCAGCCCCAGCATTTT. This gives the protein CASSLTTGSNQPQHF.

The rearrangement links TRBV4-2 to TRBJ1-2; 7 bases agree with TRBD1. The CDR3 totals 17 residues. J was trimmed by 5 bases and V by 1 base; bases with no gene match: 13. Looked up from germline, CDR1 is LGHNA and CDR2 is YNFKEQ. Here the CDR3 reads CASSQAGVGGAGYGYTF. Here the CDR3 DNA reads TGTGCCAGCAGCCAAGCGGGTGTAGGGGGCGCTGGATATGGCTACACCTTC.

CDR3 sequence: CASSWDVGTGSQGSGELFF. DNA for the CDR3: TGTGCCAGCAGCTGGGACGTAGGGACAGGGTCCCAAGGATCCGGGGAGCTGTTTTTT. The rearrangement joins TRBV5-6 to TRBJ2-2, with 9 bases lining up with TRBD1. V trimming: 3 bases; J trimming: 6 bases; junction bases outside the gene matches: 18. The CDR3 has 19 amino acids. The germline gives CDR1 SGHDT, CDR2 YYEEEE.

This chain connects TRBV30 to TRBJ1-2; D is possibly TRBD1 (6 bases). The CDR3 extends over 15 amino acids. Looked up from germline, CDR1 is GTSNPN and CDR2 is SVGIG (reference sequence). The V and J ends lost 1 base and 8 bases respectively, with 20 bases between them. CDR3 region: CAWSAGPLQQGGYTF. The CDR3 nucleotides read TGTGCCTGGAGTGCGGGGCCACTTCAACAGGGCGGCTACACCTTC.

The genes are TRBV4-1 and TRBJ2-7; D is unresolved. This CDR3 is 14 amino acids long. The ends were cut back, 0 bases at V and 4 bases at J, with 10 bases in the middle. The germline V gene has CDR1 MGHRA and CDR2 YSYEKL. The CDR3 DNA is TGCGCCAGCAGCCAAGATTGGGCCGGTTACGAGCAGTACTTC. The encoded protein is CASSQDWAGYEQYF.

The chain links TRBV7-9 to TRBJ1-3; 7 nucleotides line up with TRBD1. This CDR3 region has 14 residues. V gave up 3 bases and J gave up 4 bases; unmatched junction bases: 3. CDR1 and CDR2 from the germline V gene are SEHNR and FQNEAQ (reference sequence). CDR3 coding DNA: TGTGCCAGCAGCTTCGGGACAGAGGGAAACACCATATATTTT. This sequence encodes CASSFGTEGNTIYF.

The chain employs TRBV30 and TRBJ2-7; 7 bases match TRBD1. CDR1 is GTSNPN, CDR2 SVGIG, per germline (reference sequence). The trim removed 2 bases at V and 3 bases at J, leaving 10 bases unmatched. The CDR3 runs to 15 residues. CDR3 region: CAWSFRDSGFYEQYF. CDR3 DNA: TGTGCCTGGAGTTTCCGGGACAGTGGATTCTACGAGCAGTACTTC.